The source of this TCR beta chain is a study of blood T cell repertoires in COVID-19. Study information: Whether acute or convalescent, the COVID-19 samples came from the United States, Italy and Spain.

The CDR3 runs to 15 residues. The V gene's germline CDR1 is MDHEN and CDR2 SYDVKM. V shed 6 bases and J 13 bases; nucleotides not matched to a gene: 17. The method was immunoSEQ multiplex PCR; TCRdb's version includes in-frame clones alone and lacks a portion of them. The sample lists about 40,000 clones, 70% to 90% occurring once. This chain joins TRBV28 and TRBJ2-7; 11 nucleotides match TRBD2. The sequence came from a human donor in a cohort sampled during active COVID-19. Sequenced input: peripheral blood. CDR3: CASSTAPSLAGGGYF. The CDR3 nucleotides are TGTGCCAGCAGCACCGCGCCGAGCCTAGCGGGGGGCGGTTACTTC.